This T cell receptor (beta chain) stems from a study of PD-L1 blockade in urothelial cancer. As for the study in general: Blood samples contained a median 141,255 T cells. Study-wide points: Below-median pretreatment blood TCR clonality predicted better survival.

Details on this clone: Its antigen remains unidentified.

Samples spanned pretreatment and treatment, with 1 to 8 time points per patient. Every PCR received spiked-in synthetic TCR analog templates. Sequencing was performed with immunoSEQ multiplex PCR; in TCRdb, only in-frame clones are kept and a portion is missing. Among about 88,000 clones listed, more than 85% were seen once. There are 14 residues in the CDR3. The germline V gene encodes CDR1 SEHNR and CDR2 FQNEAQ (reference sequence). Trimming left V 9 bases short and J 8 bases short, with 21 bases between. This sequence originates from a man in his fifties or sixties with urothelial cancer. The material sequenced was PBMCs, taken around atezolizumab (anti-PD-L1) treatment. The rearrangement links TRBV7-9 to TRBJ2-3; tentative D call: TRBD1 (6 bases). DNA of the CDR3: TGTGCCAGTACGGAAGCCGGCCGAGGGGGTACGCAGTATTTT. It encodes CASTEAGRGGTQYF.